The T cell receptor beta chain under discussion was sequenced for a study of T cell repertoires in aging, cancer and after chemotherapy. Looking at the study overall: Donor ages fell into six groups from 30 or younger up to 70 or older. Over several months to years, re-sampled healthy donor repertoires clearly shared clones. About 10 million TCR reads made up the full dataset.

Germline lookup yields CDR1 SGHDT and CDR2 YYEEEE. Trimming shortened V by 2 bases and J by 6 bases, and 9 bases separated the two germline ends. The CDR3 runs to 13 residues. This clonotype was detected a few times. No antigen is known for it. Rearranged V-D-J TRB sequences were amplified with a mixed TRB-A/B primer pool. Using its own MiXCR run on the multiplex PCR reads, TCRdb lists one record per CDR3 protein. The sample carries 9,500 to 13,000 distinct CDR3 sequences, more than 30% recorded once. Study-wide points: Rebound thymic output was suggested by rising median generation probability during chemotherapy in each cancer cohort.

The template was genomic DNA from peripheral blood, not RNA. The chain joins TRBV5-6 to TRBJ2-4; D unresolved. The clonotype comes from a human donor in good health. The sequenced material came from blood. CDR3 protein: CASSFLHGNIQYF. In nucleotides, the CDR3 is TGTGCCAGCAGCTTCCTTCACGGAAACATTCAGTACTTC. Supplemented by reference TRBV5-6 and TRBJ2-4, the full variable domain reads DAGVTQSPTHLIKTRGQQVTLRCSPKSGHDTVSWYQQALGQGPQFIFQYYEEEERQRGNFPDRFSGHQFPNYSSELNVNALLLGDSALYLCASSFLHGNIQYFGAGTRLSVL.